Following are 26 T cell receptor beta chains from one sample sequenced in a study of identical twins. TCRdb itself ran the 5' RACE reads through MiXCR, one entry per CDR3 protein. The data hold about 890,000 distinct CDR3 sequences, with roughly 12% observed a single time. The data also belong to a second study, concerning yellow fever vaccine responses in identical twins.

Sequenced: PBMCs. Receptor source: a woman younger than 35 in good health.

This clonotype was observed a few times. The CDR3 DNA is TGTGCCAGCAGTGACAGGCTGGGCGTGAACACTGAAGCTTTCTTT. It yields the protein CASSDRLGVNTEAFF. The chain employs TRBV12-3 or TRBV12-4 and TRBJ1-1; D may be TRBD1 (6 bases). Between the trimmed V and J ends, which lost 5 bases and 0 bases, there was a span of 13 bases. The CDR3 has 15 residues.

In this sample, this clonotype turned up a few times. V usage is TRBV11-2 and J usage is TRBJ2-3; no firm D call. Looked up from germline, CDR1 is SGHAT and CDR2 is FQNNGV. The germline V and J ends were trimmed by 5 bases and 4 bases, with 13 bases remaining between them. CDR3 size: 14 residues. CDR3 coding DNA: TGTGCCAGCAGCCCAAGAACGGCCTCAGATACGCAGTATTTT. Translating it yields CASSPRTASDTQYF.

This clonotype has a count of ten or more. V and J are TRBV20-1 and TRBJ2-7; 7 bases align to TRBD1. CDR3 size: 15 residues. The ends lost 2 bases at V and 3 bases at J; junction bases unmatched: 10. CDR1 DFQATT and CDR2 SNEGSKA come from the germline V gene (reference sequence). The CDR3 spells CSARPPGQTVYEQYV. DNA for the CDR3: TGCAGTGCTAGACCTCCGGGACAGACAGTCTACGAGCAGTACGTC.

In its sample, this clonotype was seen a few times. This chain connects TRBV5-1 to TRBJ2-2; D gene unclear. Germline V gene data show CDR1 as SGHRS and CDR2 as YFSETQ. With 0 bases removed from V and 5 bases from J, the gap between germline ends came to 11 bases. The CDR3 is made up of 15 amino acids. The CDR3 region is CASSLDAVRTGELFF. The CDR3 DNA is TGCGCCAGCAGCTTGGATGCGGTGAGAACCGGGGAGCTGTTTTTT.

Many counts were recorded for this clonotype. The chain carries TRBV7-9 and TRBJ2-7; 8 bases align to TRBD2. Looked up from germline, CDR1 is SEHNR and CDR2 is FQNEAQ (reference sequence). Trimming cost V 6 bases and J 4 bases; bases outside gene matches: 5. The CDR3 totals 13 residues. CDR3 coding DNA: TGTGCCAGCAGTCCGGGACTAGGATACGAGCAGTACTTC. Its translation is CASSPGLGYEQYF.

This clonotype was recorded a few times. The chain joins TRBV7-2 to TRBJ2-1; 11 bases agree with TRBD2. The CDR3 covers 16 residues. The V and J ends lost 4 bases and 8 bases, in that order; junction bases with no gene match: 10. Germline V gives CDR1 SGHTA, CDR2 FQGNSA. CDR3 residues: CASSSHTSGSVYEQFF. CDR3 DNA sequence: TGTGCCAGCAGCTCTCACACTAGCGGGAGTGTCTATGAGCAGTTCTTC.

This clonotype appeared a few times. The rearrangement links TRBV27 to TRBJ1-5; tentatively, D is TRBD1 (5 bases). Germline V gives CDR1 MNHEY, CDR2 SMNVEV (reference sequence). The CDR3 has 15 amino acids. Trimming cost V 3 bases and J 5 bases, with 14 bases left between them. CDR3 sequence: CASSLTSGPHQPQHF. In DNA form, the CDR3 reads TGTGCCAGCAGTTTGACCTCAGGGCCCCATCAGCCCCAGCATTTT.

This chain connects TRBV3-1 to TRBJ2-2, with D hard to call. Germline lookup yields CDR1 LGHDT and CDR2 YNNKEL (reference sequence). The CDR3 is made up of 17 amino acids. With 2 bases removed from V and 4 bases from J, the gap between germline ends came to 17 bases. This CDR3 reads CASSQKVTGWGTGELFF. CDR3 in DNA: TGTGCCAGCAGCCAAAAAGTCACGGGCTGGGGCACCGGGGAGCTGTTTTTT. The entire variable domain, with the rest obtained from reference TRBV3-1 and TRBJ2-2, is as follows: DTAVSQTPKYLVTQMGNDKSIKCEQNLGHDTMYWYKQDSKKFLKIMFSYNNKELIINETVPNRFSPKSPDKAHLNLHINSLELGDSAVYFCASSQKVTGWGTGELFFGEGSRLTVL.

The CDR3 DNA is TGTGCCAGCAGCTTGAATGGAGGATCCACCGGGGAGCTGTTTTTT. It encodes CASSLNGGSTGELFF. The chain links TRBV5-6 to TRBJ2-2; D possibly corresponds to TRBD2 (5 bases). The germline V gene encodes CDR1 SGHDT and CDR2 YYEEEE. The CDR3 sequence is 15 residues long. V lost 1 base to trimming and J lost 4 bases, with 11 bases between them.

V usage is TRBV29-1 and J usage is TRBJ2-3, with 12 bases matching TRBD2. V trimming: 6 bases; J trimming: 2 bases; junction bases outside the gene matches: 6. The germline V gene encodes CDR1 SQVTM and CDR2 ANQGSEA. The CDR3 is 15 residues long. The CDR3 reads CSVQGLAGTTDTQYF. The CDR3 DNA follows: TGCAGCGTACAAGGACTAGCGGGGACCACAGATACGCAGTATTTT.

The sample holds a few counts of this clonotype. The DNA for the CDR3 is TGTGCCAGCAGTCACCTTAGCGGGGGGCAAGAGACCCAGTACTTC. This sequence encodes CASSHLSGGQETQYF. This chain links TRBV12-3 or TRBV12-4 with TRBJ2-5, with 10 bases matching TRBD2. Trimming took 5 bases from V and 2 from J; bases not matched to a gene: 5. The CDR3 consists of 15 residues.

The chain has TRBV7-8 and TRBJ1-1; D may be TRBD1 (6 bases). Germline-derived CDR1 and CDR2 are SGHVS and FQNEAQ. Trimming removed 2 bases at V and 0 bases at J, with 16 bases between. The CDR3 totals 17 residues. This chain's CDR3 is CASSLIRGGSMNTEAFF. The CDR3 region has the DNA TGTGCCAGCAGCTTAATCAGGGGTGGCAGCATGAACACTGAAGCTTTCTTT.

Only a few counts were recorded for this clonotype. The rearrangement joins TRBV4-1 to TRBJ1-3, with TRBD1 identical over 10 bases. From germline, CDR1 is MGHRA and CDR2 YSYEKL. J was trimmed by 0 bases and V by 0 bases; bases with no gene match: 2. The CDR3 totals 17 residues. CDR3 loop: CASSQEGDRGSGNTIYF. Written as DNA, the CDR3 is TGCGCCAGCAGCCAAGAGGGGGACAGGGGCTCTGGAAACACCATATATTTT.

This clonotype was seen many times. The chain carries TRBV20-1 and TRBJ2-5; D may match TRBD1 or TRBD2 (5 bases each). Germline CDR1 reads DFQATT; CDR2 reads SNEGSKA (reference sequence). V was cut by 1 base and J by 5 bases, with 11 bases left in between. This CDR3 contains 13 residues. The CDR3 DNA sequence: TGCAGTGCTAGAGGGGGGTCCTCGGAGACCCAGTACTTC. Translated: CSARGGSSETQYF.

This clonotype has just a few counts. V usage is TRBV29-1 and J usage is TRBJ2-3; 8 nucleotides line up with TRBD2. The CDR3 is made up of 14 amino acids. The V gene end was trimmed by 5 bases and the J gene end by 4 bases; junction bases not matched to a gene: 8. Germline values: CDR1 SQVTM, CDR2 ANQGSEA. CDR3 sequence: CSVLIGGGPDTQYF. For the CDR3, the DNA is TGCAGCGTTCTAATCGGGGGGGGTCCAGATACGCAGTATTTT.

This clonotype showed up just a few times. The chain combines TRBV11-1 with TRBJ2-1; 9 positions match TRBD2. The J segment lost 4 bases and the V segment lost 2 bases, leaving 15 bases of the junction unmatched. Germline CDR1 reads SGHAT; CDR2 reads FQDESV (reference sequence). The CDR3 runs 19 residues. In DNA form, the CDR3 reads TGTGCCAGCAGCTTACAAAAAGGACTGTTAGCGGGAGAATACAATGAGCAGTTCTTC. Translating gives CASSLQKGLLAGEYNEQFF.

This clonotype came up a few times. The chain employs TRBV20-1 and TRBJ2-3; 7 bases are a match to TRBD2. V lost 0 bases, J lost 1 base, and 4 bases stayed unmatched. Germline CDR1 is DFQATT and CDR2 is SNEGSKA (reference sequence). The CDR3 loop spans 15 amino acids. The chain's CDR3 is CSARDGGFRTDTQYF. Written as DNA, the CDR3 is TGCAGTGCTAGAGACGGGGGGTTCCGCACAGATACGCAGTATTTT.

The sample holds a few counts of this clonotype. The V gene is TRBV27, the J gene TRBJ2-7, with a tentative D call TRBD2 (5 bases). The CDR3 is 14 amino acids. The germline CDR1 and CDR2 sequences are MNHEY and SMNVEV (reference sequence). Trimming left V 3 bases short and J 1 base short, with 10 bases between. DNA for the CDR3: TGTGCCAGCAGTTTCACAGCGGCATCCTACGAGCAGTACTTC. Protein product: CASSFTAASYEQYF.

This clonotype was observed a handful of times. V gene TRBV5-1 combines with J gene TRBJ1-2; 8 bases align to TRBD1. The CDR3 totals 15 residues. The germline gives CDR1 SGHRS, CDR2 YFSETQ. V was pared by 4 bases and J by 1 base, with 6 bases of the junction left unmatched. The CDR3 loop is CASSSTGGVNYGYTF. CDR3 nucleotide sequence: TGCGCCAGCAGCAGCACAGGGGGGGTTAACTATGGCTACACCTTC.

This clonotype came up many times. The chain combines TRBV29-1 with TRBJ2-3; D possibly uses TRBD1 or TRBD2 (5 bases each). This CDR3 is built from 15 residues. Trimming took off 2 bases at V and 2 bases at J, with 14 bases between the two ends. Germline assignment: CDR1 SQVTM and CDR2 ANQGSEA. CDR3 sequence (DNA): TGCAGCGTTGAAAGGGGACGAGGTATCACAGATACGCAGTATTTT. Its protein product is CSVERGRGITDTQYF.

The chain combines TRBV7-3 with TRBJ2-3, with TRBD1 identical over 9 bases. Germline lookup yields CDR1 SGHTA and CDR2 FQGTGA. This CDR3 is 16 amino acids long. The V segment lost 5 bases and the J segment 2 bases; nucleotides outside the gene matches: 8. Written as DNA, the CDR3 is TGTGCCAGCAGCATCGGAACAGGGGGCCCCACAGATACGCAGTATTTT. This sequence encodes CASSIGTGGPTDTQYF.

This clonotype was seen repeatedly, ten times or more. The chain links TRBV3-1 to TRBJ2-6; D is unresolved. Trimming left V 1 base short and J 0 bases short, with 10 bases between. Germline assignment: CDR1 LGHDT and CDR2 YNNKEL (reference sequence). The CDR3 is 17 amino acids. The CDR3 region is CASSQGADSSGANVLTF. The CDR3, as DNA: TGTGCCAGCAGCCAAGGGGCCGACTCCTCTGGGGCCAACGTCCTGACTTTC.

This chain joins TRBV11-2 and TRBJ2-7, with D possibly called TRBD1 or TRBD2 (5 bases each). Trimming left V 4 bases short and J 1 base short, with 23 bases between. Germline CDR1 and CDR2: SGHAT and FQNNGV. The CDR3 length is 18 residues. The DNA for the CDR3 is TGTGCCAGCAGCTCATTCGGTTACTTCGGGACCGAGTCCTACGAGCAGTACTTC. This encodes CASSSFGYFGTESYEQYF.

This rearrangement joins TRBV7-8 to TRBJ2-5; tentative D call: TRBD2 (6 bases). V dropped 5 bases and J dropped 3 bases, with 13 bases sitting between them. CDR1 is SGHVS and CDR2 is FQNEAQ in the germline V gene. The CDR3 contains 14 residues. CDR3 in amino acids: CASSDTSSKETQYF. In nucleotides, the CDR3 is TGTGCCAGCAGCGATACTAGCAGTAAAGAGACCCAGTACTTC.

The table lists this clonotype with many counts. The rearrangement uses TRBV7-3 and TRBJ2-2; possibly TRBD2 for D (5 bases). The V end was cut by 5 bases, the J end by 4 bases, with 14 bases between. The germline V gene has CDR1 SGHTA and CDR2 FQGTGA. The CDR3 runs to 15 residues. The CDR3 DNA reads TGTGCCAGCAGCCTGAGGGCTGGACTCACCGGGGAGCTGTTTTTT. This sequence encodes CASSLRAGLTGELFF.

Only a few counts were recorded for this clonotype. The chain employs TRBV20-1 and TRBJ2-1, with D maybe TRBD2 (7 bases). Trimming left V 0 bases short and J 5 bases short, with 14 bases between. Germline V gene sequence: CDR1 DFQATT, CDR2 SNEGSKA (reference sequence). This CDR3 comprises 15 residues. The CDR3 is CSARDGGGANNEQFF. CDR3 nucleotide sequence: TGCAGTGCTAGAGATGGAGGGGGGGCCAACAATGAGCAGTTCTTC.